The 18 T cell receptor beta chains below all came from one sample that was sequenced in a study of blood T cell repertoires in COVID-19. Clones were sequenced by immunoSEQ multiplex PCR, and TCRdb holds only the in-frame ones, with some missing. The data contain about 96,000 clones, approximately 84% of them singletons. The sequencing sample was made of peripheral blood. These receptors came from a woman aged 55-70 years with acute or convalescent COVID-19.

The chain joins TRBV6-1 to TRBJ2-7; no clear D gene. CDR1 and CDR2 from the germline V gene are MNHNS and SASEGT. There are 14 residues in the CDR3. The V end was cut by 0 bases, the J end by 5 bases, with 11 bases between. CDR3 coding DNA: TGTGCCAGCAGTGAAGCCAGTCAACGAAACGAGCAGTACTTC. It encodes CASSEASQRNEQYF.

This chain uses TRBV6-4 with TRBJ1-2, with D perhaps matching TRBD1 (5 bases). V was cut by 0 bases and J by 7 bases, with 6 bases left in between. The CDR3 length is 12 residues. Germline V lookup: CDR1 MRHNA, CDR2 SNTAGT. Here the CDR3 DNA reads TGTGCCAGCAGTGACTCAGGGGTTGGCTACACCTTC. The encoded protein is CASSDSGVGYTF.

V and J are TRBV11-2 and TRBJ1-3; no firm D call. V lost 1 base and J lost 0, with 7 bases in between. The CDR3 spans 15 residues. Germline CDR1 SGHAT, CDR2 FQNNGV. Here the CDR3 reads CASSLALGSGNTIYF. DNA of the CDR3: TGTGCCAGCAGCTTAGCTCTCGGCTCTGGAAACACCATATATTTT.

The V call is TRBV5-1, the J call TRBJ1-1; perhaps TRBD1 as D (5 bases). The germline V gene has CDR1 SGHRS and CDR2 YFSETQ. The CDR3 is made up of 14 amino acids. Between the trimmed V and J ends, which lost 3 bases and 0 bases, there was a span of 9 bases. The CDR3 spells CASSSTAVNTEAFF. CDR3 coding DNA: TGCGCCAGCAGCTCGACAGCTGTGAACACTGAAGCTTTCTTT.

This chain connects TRBV19 to TRBJ1-6; 7 bases align to TRBD1. Looked up from germline, CDR1 is LNHDA and CDR2 is SQIVND (reference sequence). CDR3 length equals 13 residues. The ends lost 6 bases at V and 10 bases at J; junction bases unmatched: 6. The DNA of the CDR3 is TGTGCCAGTAGCAGTACAGGGGACTCACCCCTCCACTTT. Translating it yields CASSSTGDSPLHF.

The chain uses TRBV5-1 and TRBJ1-2; tentative D call: TRBD1 (5 bases). The CDR3 extends over 14 amino acids. CDR1 and CDR2 from the germline V gene are SGHRS and YFSETQ. With 5 bases removed from V and 9 bases from J, the gap between germline ends came to 20 bases. CDR3 nucleotides: TGCGCCAGCAGTCCTGTTGCAGGGTCCGGAAGCTACACCTTC. Translating it yields CASSPVAGSGSYTF.

This chain links TRBV7-2 with TRBJ1-1; D is possibly TRBD1 (6 bases). CDR3 length: 14 amino acids. Between the trimmed V and J ends, which lost 5 bases and 1 base, there was a span of 11 bases. Germline assignment: CDR1 SGHTA and CDR2 FQGNSA. The CDR3 loop reads CASSTPQGNTEAFF. In nucleotides, the CDR3 is TGTGCCAGCAGCACTCCACAGGGGAACACTGAAGCTTTCTTT.

The rearrangement joins TRBV15 to TRBJ1-1, with D unclear. Per germline, CDR1 LNHNV and CDR2 YYDKDF (reference sequence). The length of the CDR3 is 15 residues. Trimming removed 7 bases at V and 7 bases at J, with 22 bases between. The CDR3 bases are TGTGCCACCACGAACGGAGGCGCGAACACGGATGAAGCTTTCTTT. Translated: CATTNGGANTDEAFF. Using reference TRBV15 and TRBJ1-1 for the parts outside the CDR3, the full variable domain is DAMVIQNPRYQVTQFGKPVTLSCSQTLNHNVMYWYQQKSSQAPKLLFHYYDKDFNNEADTPDNFQSRRPNTSFCFLDIRSPGLGDTAMYLCATTNGGANTDEAFFGQGTRLTVV.

The J gene is TRBJ1-2, the V gene TRBV9, with TRBD1 as a possible D gene (5 bases). Trimming stripped 6 bases from V and 8 bases from J, with 17 bases between. This CDR3 is 13 amino acids long. CDR1 and CDR2 (germline): SGDLS, YYNGEE. In nucleotides, the CDR3 is TGTGCCAGCACTAAGGCCGGGGGATGGGGCTACACCTTC. Translating it yields CASTKAGGWGYTF.

The chain is built from TRBV10-3 and TRBJ1-2, with 8 positions matching TRBD1. Germline CDR1 ENHRY, CDR2 SYGVKD. V lost 6 bases and J lost 6; bases outside the gene matches: 9. The length of the CDR3 is 14 residues. The DNA for the CDR3 is TGTGCCATCAGGGACAGGGAAACGTTTGATGGCTACACCTTC. This encodes CAIRDRETFDGYTF.

The CDR3 region is CASSLSAGDDEKLFF. As DNA, the CDR3 is TGTGCCAGCAGCTTAAGTGCAGGGGATGATGAAAAACTGTTTTTT. The chain couples TRBV11-1 to TRBJ1-4; TRBD1 is a possible D gene (6 bases). Germline V gives CDR1 SGHAT, CDR2 FQDESV (reference sequence). The CDR3 is 15 amino acids. Trimming left V 2 bases short and J 6 bases short, with 13 bases between.

The V gene is TRBV23-1, the J gene TRBJ2-7; weak D call: TRBD1 (5 bases). TRBV23-1 is known as an ORF, though its function is uncertain. V dropped 0 bases and J dropped 3 bases, with 15 bases sitting between them. This CDR3 has 16 amino acids. CDR3 protein: CASSQSLGQSDYEQYF. The CDR3 DNA sequence: TGCGCCAGCAGTCAATCATTGGGGCAGAGTGACTACGAGCAGTACTTC.

The genes are TRBV5-5 and TRBJ2-1, with no clear D. The V end was cut by 0 bases, the J end by 7 bases, with 5 bases between. The CDR3 spans 12 residues. From germline, CDR1 is SGHKS and CDR2 YYEKEE (reference sequence). CDR3: CASSLGPNEQFF. Here the CDR3 DNA reads TGTGCCAGCAGCTTGGGGCCTAATGAGCAGTTCTTC.

This chain uses TRBV3-1 (or the pseudogene TRBV3-2) with TRBJ2-7, with D unresolved. The length of the CDR3 is 15 residues. Trimming removed 1 base from V and 0 bases from J, with 10 bases in between. Germline CDR1 reads LGHDT; CDR2 reads YNNKEL (reference sequence). The CDR3 DNA reads as TGTGCCAGCAGCCAAGTGTCCTTCGGCTCCTACGAGCAGTACTTC. Translated, it gives CASSQVSFGSYEQYF.

There are many counts of this clone. The chain combines TRBV2 with TRBJ2-2; TRBD2 agrees at 12 bases. Germline values: CDR1 SNHLY, CDR2 FYNNEI. The CDR3 extends over 14 amino acids. The V gene end was trimmed by 6 bases and the J gene end by 6 bases; junction bases not matched to a gene: 2. The CDR3: CASRRLAGAGELFF. The CDR3, as DNA: TGTGCCAGCAGAAGACTAGCGGGGGCCGGGGAGCTGTTTTTT.

The rearrangement joins TRBV21-1 to TRBJ1-4; TRBD1 is the table's D call, not checked against the DNA. TRBV21-1 is designated a pseudogene. CDR3 length equals 14 residues. The CDR3 region has the DNA TGTGCCAGCACCCTACAGGGTGTAGGTGAAAAACTGTTTTTT. Amino acid sequence: CASTLQGVGEKLFF.

This CDR3 is CASSRGGAVSDTQYF. The CDR3 DNA follows: TGTGCCAGCAGCCGGGGGGGGGCCGTCTCAGATACGCAGTATTTT. The J gene is TRBJ2-3, the V gene TRBV3-1 (or the pseudogene TRBV3-2), with D maybe TRBD2 (7 bases). The CDR3 is made up of 15 amino acids. Germline values: CDR1 LGHDT, CDR2 YNNKEL (reference sequence). The V end was cut by 4 bases, the J end by 4 bases, with 15 bases between.

This clone was counted once. The chain recombines TRBV24-1 with TRBJ2-7; 9 bases agree with TRBD2. The germline V gene has CDR1 KGHDR and CDR2 SFDVKD. V shed 2 bases and J 4 bases; nucleotides not matched to a gene: 8. The CDR3 length is 16 residues. In nucleotides, the CDR3 is TGTGCCACCAGTGATTCGACTAGCGGATCCACTTACGAGCAGTACTTC. The encoded protein is CATSDSTSGSTYEQYF.